A selection of T cell receptor beta chains follows, all from one sample in a study of T cell responses to AZD1222 COVID-19 vaccine. This table comes from immunoSEQ multiplex PCR, and its TCRdb copy is limited to in-frame clones, with some not included. This sample has 120,000 to 150,000 clones; roughly nine tenths occur once, and the top ten carry approximately 3.8%. Here the sequenced sample was peripheral blood, taken 28 days after the second AZD1222 dose. Source of these receptors: an adult who received the AZD1222 COVID-19 vaccine. The CDR3 runs from the conserved cysteine through the conserved F or W. Each record gives: J gene, V gene, clone size, D gene, CDR3 protein, CDR3 DNA. A D gene is named only where the DNA matches it firmly. The size entry is marked missing in some rows and otherwise reads once, few, many or a size class.

>TRBJ2-2|TRBV5-1|NA|TRBD2
CASSFRLAERATGELFF
TGCGCCAGCAGCTTTAGACTAGCGGAAAGGGCCACCGGGGAGCTGTTTTTT
>TRBJ1-2|TRBV21-1|NA|NA
CASSRTKASPYNGYTF
TGTGCCAGCAGCAGAACTAAGGCCTCCCCTTACAATGGCTACACCTTC
>TRBJ2-7|TRBV11-2|NA|NA
CASSGGGSIGEQYF
TGTGCCAGCAGCGGCGGTGGTAGTATCGGCGAGCAGTACTTC
>TRBJ2-5|TRBV15|NA|TRBD1
CATSRDQGALEETQYF
TGTGCCACCAGCAGGGATCAGGGGGCTCTGGAAGAGACCCAGTACTTC
>TRBJ1-1|TRBV9|NA|NA
CASSARFQDGGAEAFF
TGTGCCAGCAGCGCCCGATTCCAAGATGGGGGGGCTGAAGCTTTCTTT
>TRBJ1-2|TRBV30|NA|NA
CAWTKQGGNYGYTF
TGTGCCTGGACGAAACAGGGAGGCAACTATGGCTACACCTTC
>TRBJ2-5|TRBV7-8|NA|TRBD1
CASSNRLRGLEETQYF
TGTGCCAGCAGCAATCGCCTCAGGGGGCTTGAAGAGACCCAGTACTTC
>TRBJ1-2|TRBV6-6|NA|NA
CASANERRGYTF
TGTGCCAGCGCCAACGAGAGAAGGGGCTACACCTTC
>TRBJ2-7|TRBV9|NA|TRBD1
CASSPGQGVSYEQYF
TGTGCCAGCAGCCCGGGACAGGGGGTTTCCTACGAGCAGTACTTC
>TRBJ2-7|TRBV5-1|NA|TRBD1
CASSSRQGAYEQYF
TGCGCCAGCAGCTCCAGACAGGGGGCCTACGAGCAGTACTTC
>TRBJ1-1|TRBV6-5|NA|TRBD1
CASSRQGEAFF
TGTGCCAGCAGTCGACAGGGAGAAGCTTTCTTT
>TRBJ1-2|TRBV11-2|NA|NA
CASSLTGVGGYTF
TGTGCCAGCAGCTTAACCGGGGTTGGGGGCTACACCTTC
>TRBJ2-7|TRBV6-5|NA|NA
CASSYGEGYEQYF
TGTGCCAGCAGTTACGGCGAGGGCTACGAGCAGTACTTC
>TRBJ2-3|TRBV4-1|NA|TRBD2
CASSQAPLAGRADTQYF
TGCGCCAGCAGCCAAGCCCCCCTAGCGGGGAGGGCAGATACGCAGTATTTT
>TRBJ2-1|TRBV6-2/TRBV6-3|NA|NA
CASSATGPHNEQFF
TGTGCCAGCAGTGCCACCGGCCCCCACAATGAGCAGTTCTTC
>TRBJ2-7|TRBV5-1|NA|NA
CASSGTGDIYEQYF
TGCGCCAGCAGCGGTACGGGAGACATCTACGAGCAGTACTTC
>TRBJ1-2|TRBV7-2|NA|NA
CASSLANYGYTF
TGTGCCAGCAGCTTGGCAAACTATGGCTACACCTTC
>TRBJ1-1|TRBV7-3|once|NA
CASRGDMNTEAFF
TGTGCCAGCCGGGGGGACATGAACACTGAAGCTTTCTTT
>TRBJ2-1|TRBV6-5|NA|TRBD1
CASKGQGSYNEQFF
TGTGCCAGCAAGGGACAGGGGTCCTACAATGAGCAGTTCTTC
>TRBJ1-1|TRBV5-4|NA|NA
CASSLRAGNTEAFF
TGTGCCAGCAGCCTAAGGGCAGGGAACACTGAAGCTTTCTTT
>TRBJ1-2|TRBV10-1|NA|NA
CASIITDDFNYGYTF
TGCGCCAGCATAATAACGGATGATTTTAACTATGGCTACACCTTC
>TRBJ2-2|TRBV7-9|NA|NA
CASSLGGPQLRHTGELFF
TGTGCCAGCAGCTTAGGAGGGCCCCAACTACGGCACACCGGGGAGCTGTTTTTT
>TRBJ2-7|TRBV6-5|NA|TRBD1
CASSPFGTGDYEQYF
TGTGCCAGCAGTCCATTCGGGACAGGGGACTACGAGCAGTACTTC
>TRBJ2-3|TRBV14|NA|TRBD1
CAGGQGNHTDTQYF
TGTGCCGGAGGACAGGGAAATCATACAGATACGCAGTATTTT
>TRBJ1-2|TRBV6-4|NA|NA
CASSDVPGNYGYTF
TGTGCCAGCAGTGACGTGCCAGGGAACTATGGCTACACCTTC
>TRBJ2-1|TRBV5-1|NA|TRBD2
CASSFFTSGKVSYNEQFF
TGCGCCAGCAGCTTTTTCACTAGCGGGAAAGTCTCCTACAATGAGCAGTTCTTC
>TRBJ2-7|TRBV14|NA|TRBD1
CASSQGGGQGAQQYF
TGTGCCAGCAGCCAAGGAGGGGGACAGGGGGCCCAGCAGTACTTC
>TRBJ1-2|TRBV20-1|NA|NA
CSAREAQGYTF
TGCAGTGCTAGAGAGGCCCAGGGCTACACCTTC